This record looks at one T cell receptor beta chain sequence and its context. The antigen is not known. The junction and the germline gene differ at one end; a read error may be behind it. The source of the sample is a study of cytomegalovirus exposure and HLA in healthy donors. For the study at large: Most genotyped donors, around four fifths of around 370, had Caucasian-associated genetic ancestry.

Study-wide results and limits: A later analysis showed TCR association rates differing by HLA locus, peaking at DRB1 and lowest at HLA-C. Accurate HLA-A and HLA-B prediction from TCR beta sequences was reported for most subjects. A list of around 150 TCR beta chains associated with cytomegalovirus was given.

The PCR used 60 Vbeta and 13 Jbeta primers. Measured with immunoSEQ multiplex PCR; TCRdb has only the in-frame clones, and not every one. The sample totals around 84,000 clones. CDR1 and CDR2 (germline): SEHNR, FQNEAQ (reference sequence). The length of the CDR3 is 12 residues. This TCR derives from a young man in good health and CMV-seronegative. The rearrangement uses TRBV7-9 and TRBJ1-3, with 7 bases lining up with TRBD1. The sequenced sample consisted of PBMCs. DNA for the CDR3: TGTGCCAGCAGCCCCGGGGTTAGGGGGCTTGATTTT. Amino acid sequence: CASSPGVRGLDF.